Presented here are 8 T cell receptor beta chains from one specimen sequenced in a study of cytomegalovirus exposure and HLA in healthy donors. Both 60 Vbeta primers and 13 Jbeta primers went into the PCR. TCRdb's copy holds only in-frame clones and misses some; the assay was immunoSEQ multiplex PCR. The table has about 160,000 clones, roughly 80% seen once. What was sequenced was PBMCs. The source of these receptors is a girl between 10 and 17 years old in good health and CMV-seropositive.

The chain employs TRBV6-5 and TRBJ2-1, with a tentative D call TRBD1 (6 bases). V was pared by 2 bases and J by 5 bases, with 7 bases between. Looked up from germline, CDR1 is MNHEY and CDR2 is SVGAGI. This CDR3 contains 13 residues. CDR3 region: CASSYRQDNEQFF. The CDR3 nucleotides are TGTGCCAGCAGTTACCGACAGGACAATGAGCAGTTCTTC.

This clone was detected only a few times. V is TRBV25-1 and J is TRBJ1-2; 8 positions agree with TRBD1. V lost 5 bases and J lost 4; bases outside the gene matches: 0. CDR1 is MGHDK, CDR2 SYGVNS, per germline. The CDR3 contains 12 residues. The CDR3: CASSTGGYGYTF. CDR3 DNA sequence: TGTGCCAGCAGTACAGGGGGCTATGGCTACACCTTC.

This clone showed up just once. This chain uses TRBV5-6 with TRBJ2-3; 9 bases align to TRBD2. The CDR3 consists of 15 residues. Per the germline V gene, CDR1 is SGHDT and CDR2 is YYEEEE. The J segment lost 0 bases and the V segment lost 2 bases, leaving 1 base of the junction unmatched. The CDR3 sequence is CASSFSGSSTDTQYF. In DNA, the CDR3 is TGTGCCAGCAGCTTTAGCGGGAGTAGCACAGATACGCAGTATTTT.

The chain carries TRBV6-5 and TRBJ2-7; no reliable D call. Between the trimmed V and J ends, which lost 4 bases and 6 bases, there was a span of 19 bases. CDR3 size: 15 residues. Germline CDR1 reads MNHEY; CDR2 reads SVGAGI. The CDR3 sequence: CASSSLVRLPIEQYF. In nucleotides, the CDR3 is TGTGCCAGCAGTTCCTTAGTTCGTCTGCCCATCGAGCAGTACTTC.

V usage is TRBV14 and J usage is TRBJ1-1; 8 bases agree with TRBD1. The CDR3 is made up of 17 amino acids. The V and J ends lost 1 base and 6 bases, in that order; junction bases with no gene match: 13. In germline, CDR1 is SGHDN, CDR2 FVKESK. In nucleotides, the CDR3 is TGTGCCAGCAGCCAAGGGACAGGACAGGGCCTCAAGGCTGAAGCTTTCTTT. Translated: CASSQGTGQGLKAEAFF.

The chain combines TRBV7-9 with TRBJ1-1, with D maybe TRBD1 (6 bases). V was shortened by 1 base and J by 8 bases, with 11 bases between the two germline ends. Germline loops: CDR1 SEHNR, CDR2 FQNEAQ (reference sequence). CDR3 size: 13 residues. The CDR3 loop reads CASSLEADREAFF. CDR3 nucleotides: TGTGCCAGCAGCTTAGAGGCAGACAGGGAAGCTTTCTTT.

This clone was observed a single time. Within the sample, other DNA sequences also encode this same CDR3. The chain recombines TRBV6-5 with TRBJ1-3; D unclear. Trimming took 6 bases from V and 7 from J, leaving 7 bases between them. Germline CDR1 reads MNHEY; CDR2 reads SVGAGI. This CDR3 has 11 amino acids. The CDR3, as DNA: TGTGCCAGCAGCCGAGAGAACACCATATATTTT. Translation gives CASSRENTIYF.

The chain is built from TRBV27 and TRBJ1-2, with a possible D match to TRBD1 (6 bases). V gave up 4 bases and J gave up 2 bases, with 20 bases separating them. The germline V gene has CDR1 MNHEY and CDR2 SMNVEV (reference sequence). This CDR3 has 17 amino acids. In DNA, the CDR3 is TGTGCCAGCAGTTCGACGGCCCGCAGGGGTTCCAACTATGGCTACACCTTC. Translated, it gives CASSSTARRGSNYGYTF.